A single T cell receptor (beta chain) is shown here with its context. There are 17 residues in the CDR3. This sample is part of a study of blood T cell repertoires in COVID-19. On the study more broadly: Donors in the United States, Italy and Spain gave samples during acute or convalescent COVID-19. In each case, the material was cDNA or gDNA derived from T cells, B-cell-depleted T cells, or PBMCs.

The study drew participants aged about 18 to 89 years from roughly 25 US areas. Cohorts were assigned according to the clinical history that participants reported. TCRdb keeps only in-frame clones here, not all; method: immunoSEQ multiplex PCR. The sample records 210,000 or so clones, 88% being singletons. The receptor comes from a woman in her 30s who had been exposed to COVID-19. The rearrangement joins TRBV12-2 to TRBJ2-2; no DNA check was done on the table's D call, TRBD2. TRBV12-2 counts as a pseudogene. The sample was PBMCs or T cells enriched from blood (not recorded which). The CDR3 coding sequence is TGTGCAAGTCGCTTAGCGGTAACTAGCGGGAACACCGGGGAGCTGTTTTTT. This gives the protein CASRLAVTSGNTGELFF.